The next 30 T cell receptor beta chains were all read from a single sample in a study of blood T cell repertoires in COVID-19. Clones were read by immunoSEQ multiplex PCR, and TCRdb kept only the in-frame ones, dropping some. The sample gives about 400,000 clones, less than 90% of which show up once; under 8.5% is in the top ten. The sample comprised peripheral blood. The receptor set was obtained from a woman aged 60 to 75 with COVID-19, enrolled during active disease.

The chain employs TRBV19 and TRBJ1-2; a possible D gene is TRBD1 (5 bases). Per the germline V gene, CDR1 is LNHDA and CDR2 is SQIVND (reference sequence). The V end lost 3 bases, the J end lost 4 bases, and 15 bases lay between the germline ends. This CDR3 is built from 15 residues. The CDR3, as DNA: TGTGCCAGTAGTATGATGCTGCAGGGATCCTATGGCTACACCTTC. Protein: CASSMMLQGSYGYTF.

This chain links TRBV15 with TRBJ1-5; 8 positions match TRBD1. CDR1 and CDR2 from the germline V gene are LNHNV and YYDKDF (reference sequence). Trimming cost V 2 bases and J 6 bases; bases outside gene matches: 12. The CDR3 has 17 amino acids. The CDR3 DNA sequence: TGTGCCACCAGCAGACCTACGGGACAGGAGTTCAGTCAGCCCCAGCATTTT. Its protein product is CATSRPTGQEFSQPQHF. Combining the CDR3 with reference TRBV15 and TRBJ1-5 gives the whole variable domain DAMVIQNPRYQVTQFGKPVTLSCSQTLNHNVMYWYQQKSSQAPKLLFHYYDKDFNNEADTPDNFQSRRPNTSFCFLDIRSPGLGDTAMYLCATSRPTGQEFSQPQHFGDGTRLSIL.

V is TRBV10-3 and J is TRBJ2-7, with 11 bases lining up with TRBD1. The CDR3 is 14 residues long. Trimming took 7 bases from V and 2 from J; bases not matched to a gene: 4. Germline loops: CDR1 ENHRY, CDR2 SYGVKD. CDR3 amino acids: CAIKPGQGAYEQYF. The CDR3 nucleotides are TGTGCCATCAAACCGGGACAGGGGGCCTACGAGCAGTACTTC.

V usage is TRBV28 and J usage is TRBJ2-7, with TRBD1 identical over 7 bases. The CDR3 sequence is 13 residues long. With V trimmed by 8 bases and J by 2 bases, 6 bases remained unmatched. CDR1 is MDHEN and CDR2 is SYDVKM in the germline V gene. The CDR3 loop reads CASVRGGTYEQYF. The CDR3 nucleotides read TGTGCCAGCGTAAGAGGGGGCACCTACGAGCAGTACTTC.

The rearrangement links TRBV7-9 to TRBJ2-7; TRBD1 matches at 7 bases. Per germline, CDR1 SEHNR and CDR2 FQNEAQ (reference sequence). This CDR3 has 14 residues. V trimming: 2 bases; J trimming: 3 bases; junction bases outside the gene matches: 4. CDR3 residues: CASSLRAGGYEQYF. The CDR3 DNA is TGTGCCAGCAGCTTACGGGCAGGGGGCTACGAGCAGTACTTC.

The chain combines TRBV5-4 with TRBJ2-3; 8 bases agree with TRBD2. CDR3 length: 16 residues. The ends lost 2 bases at V and 1 base at J; junction bases unmatched: 6. Germline CDR1 reads SGHNT; CDR2 reads YYREEE (reference sequence). Here the CDR3 reads CASSFTSGGRTDTQYF. In DNA, the CDR3 is TGTGCCAGCAGCTTTACCAGCGGGGGCCGCACAGATACGCAGTATTTT.

The chain employs TRBV29-1 and TRBJ2-7; 7 bases fit TRBD1. The CDR3 loop spans 13 amino acids. J was trimmed by 0 bases and V by 3 bases; bases with no gene match: 2. Germline values: CDR1 SQVTM, CDR2 ANQGSEA. This CDR3 reads CSVERTGSYEQYF. The DNA of the CDR3 is TGCAGCGTTGAGCGGACAGGCTCCTACGAGCAGTACTTC.

The chain carries TRBV9 and TRBJ2-1; TRBD1 might be the D (7 bases). The germline gives CDR1 SGDLS, CDR2 YYNGEE. This CDR3 has 16 residues. V was shortened by 3 bases and J by 7 bases, with 20 bases between the two germline ends. CDR3 loop: CASSDSLQGTQNEQFF. As DNA, the CDR3 is TGTGCCAGCAGCGACTCCCTACAGGGGACTCAAAATGAGCAGTTCTTC.

V and J are TRBV6-5 and TRBJ2-7; 9 nucleotides agree with TRBD1. The CDR3 totals 16 residues. Germline V lookup: CDR1 MNHEY, CDR2 SVGAGI. The V gene end was trimmed by 0 bases and the J gene end by 3 bases; junction bases not matched to a gene: 6. The CDR3 protein is CASSYSIPGQGYEQYF. The CDR3 nucleotides read TGTGCCAGCAGTTACTCCATTCCGGGACAGGGCTACGAGCAGTACTTC.

This clone was seen more than once but under ten times. The CDR3 DNA is TGTGCCAGCAGCTTCACAGGCACAGATACGCAGTATTTT. Translated, it gives CASSFTGTDTQYF. V is TRBV7-6 and J is TRBJ2-3; D gene uncertain. The V and J ends lost 3 bases and 1 base respectively, with 5 bases between them. CDR3 length: 13 residues. CDR1 SGHVS and CDR2 FNYEAQ come from the germline V gene.

This clone has just one count. The chain is built from TRBV7-2 and TRBJ2-1; D is perhaps TRBD2 (7 bases). The germline gives CDR1 SGHTA, CDR2 FQGNSA. This CDR3 is 15 amino acids long. Trimming stripped 1 base from V and 7 bases from J, with 14 bases between. CDR3 bases: TGTGCCAGCAGCTTAGTCGCGGGGGCGGGTAATGAGCAGTTCTTC. Its protein is CASSLVAGAGNEQFF.

The gene calls are TRBV10-3 and TRBJ1-5; perhaps TRBD1 as D (5 bases). Germline loops: CDR1 ENHRY, CDR2 SYGVKD. Trimming removed 4 bases from V and 10 bases from J, with 14 bases in between. This CDR3 contains 13 residues. The CDR3: CAISGGAGGPQHF. The CDR3 DNA is TGTGCCATCAGTGGAGGGGCCGGGGGTCCCCAGCATTTT.

This clone occurred once. The CDR3 loop is CASSLRSSLYEQYF. The DNA of the CDR3 is TGTGCCAGCAGCTTGCGCTCTAGCCTCTACGAGCAGTACTTC. The gene calls are TRBV5-8 and TRBJ2-7; tentative D call: TRBD2 (5 bases). The V gene's germline CDR1 is SGHTS and CDR2 YDEGEE. Trimming removed 1 base at V and 3 bases at J, with 11 bases between. This CDR3 has 14 residues. The whole variable domain, filled in from reference TRBV5-8 and TRBJ2-7, reads EAGVTQSPTHLIKTRGQQATLRCSPISGHTSVYWYQQALGLGLQFLLWYDEGEERNRGNFPPRFSGRQFPNYSSELNVNALELEDSALYLCASSLRSSLYEQYFGPGTRLTVT.

The chain employs TRBV18 and TRBJ2-7; 9 bases line up with TRBD1. Unmatched junction bases numbered 3, after V lost 0 bases and J lost 3 bases. Germline lookup yields CDR1 KGHSH and CDR2 LQKENI. This CDR3 has 15 residues. DNA for the CDR3: TGTGCCAGCTCACCACCTCGGACAGGGGACTACGAGCAGTACTTC. Translation gives CASSPPRTGDYEQYF.

V and J are TRBV5-6 and TRBJ2-1; 7 bases are a match to TRBD2. The CDR3 runs 16 residues. V shed 4 bases, J shed 0 bases, and the junction held 7 bases outside the gene matches. Germline V CDR1 and CDR2: SGHDT, YYEEEE. CDR3 sequence (DNA): TGTGCCAGCAGCGACGGACCGGGGGGCTCCTACAATGAGCAGTTCTTC. Translating it yields CASSDGPGGSYNEQFF.

CDR3: CASVGTGRSDTEAFF. The DNA for the CDR3 is TGCGCCAGCGTAGGAACAGGGCGGTCCGACACTGAAGCTTTCTTT. This chain joins TRBV10-2 and TRBJ1-1; D perhaps matches TRBD1 (6 bases). The V and J ends lost 8 bases and 3 bases respectively, with 19 bases between them. There are 15 residues in the CDR3. The germline V gene encodes CDR1 WSHSY and CDR2 SAAADI.

This chain joins TRBV5-1 and TRBJ2-5, with a tentative D call TRBD2 (5 bases). Per germline, CDR1 SGHRS and CDR2 YFSETQ. This CDR3 comprises 18 residues. V was trimmed by 4 bases and J by 4 bases, leaving 26 bases between them. CDR3 sequence reads: CASSPRLVLFREGETQYF. CDR3 bases: TGCGCCAGCAGCCCCCGGTTAGTCTTATTTCGGGAAGGAGAGACCCAGTACTTC.

This sequence joins TRBV5-3 and TRBJ2-7, with D possibly being TRBD1 (6 bases). TRBV5-3 is sorted into the ORF group, with uncertain function. Trimming took off 4 bases at V and 0 bases at J, with 11 bases between the two ends. This CDR3 region has 14 residues. The CDR3: CARSEDRNSYEQYF. In DNA, the CDR3 is TGTGCCAGAAGCGAAGACAGGAACTCCTACGAGCAGTACTTC.

V and J are TRBV4-1 and TRBJ1-4; the match to TRBD1 covers 9 bases. CDR1 and CDR2 from the germline V gene are MGHRA and YSYEKL. The CDR3 consists of 19 residues. The V segment lost 0 bases and the J segment 7 bases; nucleotides outside the gene matches: 15. The CDR3 sequence: CASSQDGGDREVACEKLFF. The CDR3 nucleotides are TGCGCCAGCAGCCAAGATGGAGGGGACAGGGAAGTCGCTTGTGAAAAACTGTTTTTT.

The V gene is TRBV15, the J gene TRBJ2-7, with 8 bases matching TRBD1. V lost 0 bases to trimming and J lost 6 bases; unmatched junction nucleotides: 10. The V gene's germline CDR1 is LNHNV and CDR2 YYDKDF (reference sequence). This CDR3 spans 16 amino acids. The CDR3 protein is CATSRDQLQGVIEQYF. The CDR3 DNA sequence: TGTGCCACCAGCAGAGATCAGCTACAGGGGGTGATCGAGCAGTACTTC.

V and J are TRBV14 and TRBJ1-6; possible D gene TRBD1, 6 bases. Looked up from germline, CDR1 is SGHDN and CDR2 is FVKESK. This CDR3 region has 15 residues. V gave up 1 base and J gave up 9 bases, with 13 bases separating them. The CDR3 loop is CASSQVVGGFSPLHF. DNA for the CDR3: TGTGCCAGCAGCCAAGTTGTAGGGGGTTTTTCACCCCTCCACTTT.

This chain links TRBV30 with TRBJ2-7, with D perhaps TRBD1 (5 bases). The CDR3 runs to 12 residues. V lost 4 bases, J lost 6 bases, and 13 bases lay in between. The germline CDR1 and CDR2 sequences are GTSNPN and SVGIG (reference sequence). The CDR3 loop reads CAWTRAIGEQYF. CDR3 DNA: TGTGCCTGGACCAGGGCTATTGGCGAGCAGTACTTC. The full variable domain, with the rest looked up from reference TRBV30 and TRBJ2-7, is SQTIHQWPATLVQPVGSPLSLECTVEGTSNPNLYWYRQAAGRGLQLLFYSVGIGQISSEVPQNLSASRPQDRQFILSSKKLLLSDSGFYLCAWTRAIGEQYFGPGTRLTVT.

As for this clone: No DNA is shown, since the ends of the CDR3 on it are uncertain; the CDR3 is the one TCRdb lists. The chain links TRBV6-5 to TRBJ2-7; no DNA check was done on the table's D call, TRBD2. Germline CDR1 and CDR2: MNHEY and SVGAGI. Including both end residues, the CDR3 is 16 amino acids long. The CDR3 is CASSYRVGGGSSEEYF.

The gene calls are TRBV3-1 (or the pseudogene TRBV3-2) and TRBJ2-7, with 9 bases that match TRBD2. The CDR3 has 14 amino acids. After removal of 3 bases from V and 6 bases from J, the junction contained 6 bases not matched to a gene. Germline CDR1 and CDR2: LGHDT and YNNKEL (reference sequence). The CDR3 DNA follows: TGTGCCAGCAGCCAGGCTAGCGGGGTAAGCGAGCAGTACTTC. It translates to CASSQASGVSEQYF.

The genes are TRBV5-4 and TRBJ1-2; a weak D match, TRBD1 (6 bases). The germline V gene encodes CDR1 SGHNT and CDR2 YYREEE (reference sequence). This CDR3 contains 14 residues. The V gene lost 0 bases and the J gene lost 6 bases, with 12 bases spanning the gap. The CDR3 bases are TGTGCCAGCAGCTTGGTGGGGGCAGGGCATGGCTACACCTTC. Amino acids: CASSLVGAGHGYTF.

The chain uses TRBV19 and TRBJ2-5; 8 positions agree with TRBD1. This CDR3 is built from 16 residues. CDR1 and CDR2 from the germline V gene are LNHDA and SQIVND (reference sequence). V lost 5 bases to trimming and J lost 5 bases; unmatched junction nucleotides: 13. The CDR3 DNA is TGTGCCAGTAGTCCGCTCCGGGACAGGCATCCTGAGACCCAGTACTTC. Translation gives CASSPLRDRHPETQYF.

This clone was seen a few times. The rearrangement joins TRBV29-1 to TRBJ2-7; D ambiguous. V was pared by 2 bases and J by 1 base, with 15 bases between. The germline V gene has CDR1 SQVTM and CDR2 ANQGSEA. The CDR3 is made up of 15 amino acids. This chain's CDR3 is CSVESRKSASYEQYF. In DNA, the CDR3 is TGCAGCGTTGAATCTAGAAAGTCAGCATCCTACGAGCAGTACTTC.

The J gene is TRBJ2-2, the V gene TRBV7-6; TRBD1 matches at 7 bases. V lost 5 bases, J lost 7 bases, and 4 bases stayed unmatched. In germline, CDR1 is SGHVS, CDR2 FNYEAQ. The CDR3 loop spans 13 amino acids. For the CDR3, the DNA is TGTGCCAGCAGCCGGGGACAGAGCGGGGAGCTGTTTTTT. Protein sequence: CASSRGQSGELFF.

V gene TRBV10-1 combines with J gene TRBJ1-3, with 8 bases aligning to TRBD1. The CDR3 totals 16 residues. V gave up 0 bases and J gave up 0 bases; unmatched junction bases: 1. Per germline, CDR1 WNHNN and CDR2 SYGVQD (reference sequence). The CDR3 sequence is CASSESGQASGNTIYF. Written as DNA, the CDR3 is TGCGCCAGCAGTGAGTCGGGACAGGCCTCTGGAAACACCATATATTTT.

This chain joins TRBV3-1 (or the pseudogene TRBV3-2) and TRBJ1-1; D unclear. Germline values: CDR1 LGHDT, CDR2 YNNKEL (reference sequence). This CDR3 has 13 residues. Trimming removed 3 bases at V and 1 base at J, with 6 bases between. For the CDR3, the DNA is TGTGCCAGCAGCCACCTAGAGAACACTGAAGCTTTCTTT. Translation gives CASSHLENTEAFF.